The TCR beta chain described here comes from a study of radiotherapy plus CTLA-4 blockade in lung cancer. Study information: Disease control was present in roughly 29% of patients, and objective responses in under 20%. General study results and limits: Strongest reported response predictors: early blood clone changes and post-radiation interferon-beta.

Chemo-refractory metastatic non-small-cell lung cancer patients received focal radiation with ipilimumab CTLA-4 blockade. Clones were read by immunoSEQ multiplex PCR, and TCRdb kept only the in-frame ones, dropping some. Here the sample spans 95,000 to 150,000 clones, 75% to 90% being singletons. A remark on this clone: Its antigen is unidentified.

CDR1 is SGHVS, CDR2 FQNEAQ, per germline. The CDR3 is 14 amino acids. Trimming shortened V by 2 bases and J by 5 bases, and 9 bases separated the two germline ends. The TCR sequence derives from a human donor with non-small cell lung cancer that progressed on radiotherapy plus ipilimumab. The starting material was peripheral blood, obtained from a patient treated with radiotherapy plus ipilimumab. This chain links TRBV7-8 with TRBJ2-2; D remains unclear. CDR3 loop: CASSLIPLTGELFF. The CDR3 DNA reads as TGTGCCAGCAGCTTAATACCATTAACCGGGGAGCTGTTTTTT.